This is a list of T cell receptor beta chains from one sample in a study of blood T cell repertoires in COVID-19. Assay used: immunoSEQ multiplex PCR; TCRdb lists only in-frame clones, some missing. The repertoire consists of 200,000 or so clones, with just under 85% occurring once and the leading ten covering 6.9%. Sequencing input: peripheral blood. All receptors come from a human donor with acute or convalescent COVID-19. The donor label of this sample is uncertain. The CDR3 runs from the conserved cysteine through the conserved F or W. The order of the fields is D gene, clone size, V gene, J gene, CDR3 protein, CDR3 DNA. D genes are given only for firm matches. Some rows have no size entry. The others give once, few or many, or a class for an expanded clone.

d_call: TRBD1; clone_size: .; v_call: TRBV30; j_call: TRBJ2-2; cdr3_aa: CAWSRGDREVGELFF; cdr3_nt: TGTGCCTGGAGTAGGGGTGACAGGGAAGTGGGGGAGCTGTTTTTT
d_call: TRBD2; clone_size: .; v_call: TRBV7-2; j_call: TRBJ2-7; cdr3_aa: CASSWTSGVSYEQYF; cdr3_nt: TGTGCCAGCAGCTGGACTAGCGGGGTCTCCTACGAGCAGTACTTC
d_call: .; clone_size: few; v_call: TRBV7-2; j_call: TRBJ2-3; cdr3_aa: CASSLGQAPDTQYF; cdr3_nt: TGTGCCAGCAGCTTAGGGCAGGCCCCAGATACGCAGTATTTT
d_call: .; clone_size: once; v_call: TRBV10-3; j_call: TRBJ1-2; cdr3_aa: CAISDEIRYGYTF; cdr3_nt: TGTGCCATCAGTGATGAGATCCGCTATGGCTACACCTTC
d_call: TRBD1; clone_size: .; v_call: TRBV5-1; j_call: TRBJ2-3; cdr3_aa: CASSLRQGRTDTQYF; cdr3_nt: TGCGCCAGCAGCCTCAGACAGGGCCGGACAGATACGCAGTATTTT
d_call: .; clone_size: .; v_call: TRBV12-5; j_call: TRBJ2-5; cdr3_aa: CASGFLGETQYF; cdr3_nt: TGTGCTAGTGGTTTCCTCGGGGAGACCCAGTACTTC
d_call: .; clone_size: .; v_call: TRBV12-3/TRBV12-4; j_call: TRBJ2-3; cdr3_aa: CASRPRRDTQYF; cdr3_nt: TGTGCCAGCAGACCTCGTAGAGATACGCAGTATTTT
d_call: .; clone_size: .; v_call: TRBV18; j_call: TRBJ1-2; cdr3_aa: CASSEGNYGYTF; cdr3_nt: TGTGCCAGCTCGGAGGGTAACTATGGCTACACCTTC
d_call: .; clone_size: once; v_call: TRBV6-5; j_call: TRBJ1-5; cdr3_aa: CASRSPGLQPQHF; cdr3_nt: TGTGCCAGCCGCAGTCCGGGGTTGCAGCCCCAGCATTTT
d_call: TRBD1; clone_size: .; v_call: TRBV6-6; j_call: TRBJ2-5; cdr3_aa: CASSYGQGATQYF; cdr3_nt: TGTGCCAGCAGTTACGGGCAGGGGGCGACCCAGTACTTC
d_call: TRBD2; clone_size: .; v_call: TRBV2; j_call: TRBJ2-3; cdr3_aa: CASTRGLAERGADTQYF; cdr3_nt: TGTGCCAGCACGAGAGGACTAGCGGAGAGGGGCGCAGATACGCAGTATTTT
d_call: .; clone_size: once; v_call: TRBV12-3/TRBV12-4; j_call: TRBJ2-7; cdr3_aa: CASSFTGLDEQYF; cdr3_nt: TGTGCCAGCAGTTTTACCGGGTTGGACGAGCAGTACTTC
d_call: .; clone_size: .; v_call: TRBV5-6; j_call: TRBJ1-6; cdr3_aa: CASSLDRAIRSPLHF; cdr3_nt: TGTGCCAGCAGCTTGGACAGGGCCATAAGGTCACCCCTCCACTTT
d_call: .; clone_size: .; v_call: TRBV2; j_call: TRBJ2-7; cdr3_aa: CASGLDSRYEQYF; cdr3_nt: TGTGCCAGCGGTCTAGACAGCCGCTACGAGCAGTACTTC
d_call: TRBD1; clone_size: .; v_call: TRBV14; j_call: TRBJ2-1; cdr3_aa: CASSQQGTAYNEQFF; cdr3_nt: TGTGCCAGCAGCCAACAAGGGACAGCCTACAATGAGCAGTTCTTC
d_call: .; clone_size: .; v_call: TRBV18; j_call: TRBJ1-1; cdr3_aa: CASSPQEGGVNTEAFF; cdr3_nt: TGTGCCAGCTCACCACAGGAGGGAGGGGTGAACACTGAAGCTTTCTTT
d_call: TRBD1; clone_size: .; v_call: TRBV6-5; j_call: TRBJ1-1; cdr3_aa: CASRRGQGLEAFF; cdr3_nt: TGTGCCAGCAGACGGGGACAGGGGCTCGAAGCTTTCTTT
d_call: .; clone_size: .; v_call: TRBV28; j_call: TRBJ2-2; cdr3_aa: CASSLDGLATGELFF; cdr3_nt: TGTGCCAGCAGTCTGGATGGGCTAGCCACCGGGGAGCTGTTTTTT